This T cell receptor (beta chain) derives from a study of PD-L1 blockade in urothelial cancer. The length of the CDR3 is 19 residues. Trimming cost V 0 bases and J 0 bases; bases outside gene matches: 8. Germline V gene lookup returns CDR1 MGHRA and CDR2 YSYEKL. Time point noted: peripheral blood 6 weeks after treatment start. The protocol was immunoSEQ multiplex PCR, while the TCRdb copy is restricted to in-frame clones and leaves out a portion. In the table there are 95,000 to 150,000 clones, about 82% of which are singletons. The chain combines TRBV4-1 with TRBJ2-2; TRBD2 matches 9 bases. The clonotype originates from a man aged 50 to 59 with urothelial cancer. The specimen comprised PBMCs, sampled around atezolizumab (anti-PD-L1) treatment. Here the CDR3 DNA reads TGCGCCAGCAGCCAAGAGGTCGCTAGCGGGATTGCGAACACCGGGGAGCTGTTTTTT. Protein product: CASSQEVASGIANTGELFF.